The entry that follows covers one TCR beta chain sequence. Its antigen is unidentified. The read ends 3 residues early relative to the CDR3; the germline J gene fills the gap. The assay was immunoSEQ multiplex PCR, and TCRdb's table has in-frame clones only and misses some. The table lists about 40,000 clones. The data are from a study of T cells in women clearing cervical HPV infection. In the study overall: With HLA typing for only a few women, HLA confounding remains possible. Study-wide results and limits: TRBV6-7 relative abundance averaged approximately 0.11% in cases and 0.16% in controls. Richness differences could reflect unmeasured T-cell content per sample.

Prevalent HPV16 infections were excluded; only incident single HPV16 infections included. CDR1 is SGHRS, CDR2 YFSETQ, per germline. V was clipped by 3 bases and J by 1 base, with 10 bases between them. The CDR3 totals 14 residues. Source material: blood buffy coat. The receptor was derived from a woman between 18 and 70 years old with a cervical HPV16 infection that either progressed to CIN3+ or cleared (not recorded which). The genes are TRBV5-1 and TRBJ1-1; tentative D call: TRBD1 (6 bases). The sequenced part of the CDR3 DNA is TGCGCCAGCAGCTCGCACAGGGCGAACACTGAA. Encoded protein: CASSSHRANTE. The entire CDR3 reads CASSSHRANTEAFF.